This TCR beta chain was identified in a study of cytomegalovirus exposure and HLA in healthy donors (dated by TCRdb to the late 2010s). Describing the broader study: An earlier analysis of some 550 of the donors reported 250 to 350 Gb of sequence data and about 100 million unique TCR beta sequences from roughly 200 million T cells. Typing coverage differed by locus: A, B, C, DRB1 and DQB1 were typed in about 629-640 donors, DQA1 in about 510, DPA1 in 606, and DPB1 in 472. Using immunosequencing, the study profiled T cell repertoires from about 610 subjects and related those repertoires to cytomegalovirus serostatus. Among the roughly 390 genotyped donors, approximately 82% belonged to the genetic ancestry cluster associated with self-reported Caucasian donors. Donor age, sex, ethnicity and CMV serostatus were compiled alongside the repertoire data. The later analysis used no new phenotypic data to find candidate immune exposures, relying instead on TCR beta sequences and their occurrence across donors. The study combined high-throughput TCR immunosequencing, statistical association of individual TCRs with disease status, and machine learning to predict cytomegalovirus infection status. The study aimed to test whether signatures of past pathogen exposure could be identified by cataloging public T cell receptors. Among almost 400 genotyped donors of the cohort, an average of around 240,000 unique TCR beta nucleotide sequences were sequenced per donor, 15% to 20% of them non-productive. HLA typing covered class I and class II loci at four-digit resolution. About 5 DR-DQ haplotypes were handled as single units for association and clustering, since linkage in the cohort was strong. An earlier analysis of roughly 580 of the donors used high-throughput TCR beta sequencing to judge whether each TCR beta V gene segment behaved as functional or pseudogenic. A later analysis re-analyzed previously published TCR beta repertoires from 500 to 700 donors and added high-resolution HLA genotyping to study TCR occurrence patterns. A separate validation cohort of 100 to 150 different subjects was used in addition to the roughly 720-subject first cohort. Roughly 300 gigabases of sequencing data and around 88 million unique TCR sequences made up an early release that covered about 640 HLA-typed donors. A later genetic analysis took genome-wide SNP genotypes for about 65% of the roughly 670 donors and used that subset as a discovery cohort. Every repertoire in the discovery cohort had been generated on one and the same sequencing platform. What the authors observed across the whole study: In an earlier analysis of more than 500 of the donors, most TCR beta V segments appeared in productive rearrangements about 87% or about 30% of the time, broadly matching IMGT annotations. Because some donors lacked HLA typing at each locus, the association tests relied only on the typed subset. Three of the identified cytomegalovirus-associated TCR beta chains were confirmed in vitro to be specific for cytomegalovirus antigens. The earlier analysis of almost 600 of the donors excluded some 15 rarely observed V segments, including chromosome 9 orphons, because counts were too low. In the study, roughly 160 TCR beta chains were listed as associated with cytomegalovirus. In a later analysis, HLA-associated TCR beta chains showed more clonal expansion and lower generation probabilities than non-associated chains that were equally common. Most TCR sequences were seen in very few donors, while some public TCRs were found in many individuals. Some IMGT-functional V segments, including TRBV6-2 and TRBV6-3, could not be distinguished by the 87-base-pair reads and were therefore excluded. Linkage disequilibrium might explain the correlated functional status among segregating V segments, but an unknown experimental factor could not be ruled out. In a later genetic analysis, fewer N-insertions in productive TCRs were reported among donors in an Asian-associated ancestry cluster than the roughly 670-donor mean. Immune exposure information for the cohort was limited to CMV serostatus. In a later analysis, several top co-occurrence clusters were reported to appear linked to parvovirus B19, influenza, CMV and Epstein-Barr virus. In a later analysis, TCR association rates were found to vary across HLA loci, with the most associated TCRs seen for DRB1 alleles and the fewest for HLA-C alleles. A further reported finding was that TCR beta sequences accurately predicted the HLA-A and HLA-B alleles for most subjects in the first cohort. This cohort had only TCR beta chains sequenced, and the lack of alpha or paired-chain data limited which features could be detected. Most CMV-associated TCR beta chains appeared to be HLA-restricted in a later analysis, and the HLA associations seemed to be driven largely by CMV exposure. A group of highly shared sequence variants was considered likely to be a technical artifact of the sequencing pipeline. The classifier was reported to diagnose cytomegalovirus status with high specificity and sensitivity in both the original and validation cohorts. The authors suggested that the approach could potentially be extended to other disease states and immunological phenotypes. In a later analysis, 15,000 to 20,000 TCR beta sequences were associated with specific HLA alleles at a false discovery rate of 0.05. Roughly uniform sequencing depth across donors was assumed in presence/absence analyses, although this assumption may not hold. In a later genetic analysis, a missense DCLRE1C variant was associated with V-gene and J-gene trimming of TCR beta chains, and the association was replicated in an independent cohort. When HLA alleles, especially DR and DQ, strongly co-occurred, attributing TCR associations to individual alleles was difficult.

To prepare the library, the immunoSEQ multiplex PCR assay was applied. The multiplex PCR relied on a mix of 60 forward primers for TCR Vbeta segments and 13 reverse primers for TCR Jbeta segments. A multiplex PCR assay on genomic DNA amplified the CDR3 region of rearranged TCR beta genes. Amplified TCR beta libraries were sequenced as 87-base-pair reads on the Illumina HiSeq System. As for how the authors treated the data: Across the 600 to 700 repertoires, a later analysis counted 60 million to 90 million unique TCR beta chains, 9.5 million to 13 million of which were shared by at least two donors. A nearest-neighbor algorithm error-corrected the raw reads and collapsed the reads into unique sequences, merging closely related sequences to remove PCR and sequencing errors. V, D and J gene segments were assigned by aligning CDR3 sequences to IMGT reference sequences. For a sequence to be retained, at least a six-nucleotide match to both a V gene segment and a J gene segment was required. A rearrangement was called productive if the CDR3 had no stop codons and remained in frame with V and J, and every other rearrangement was called non-productive. CDR3 was defined by IMGT convention, running from the second conserved V-encoded cysteine to the conserved J-encoded phenylalanine. Sequences without an unambiguous match to a single V gene segment were excluded from the earlier analysis of 587 of the donors. An earlier analysis of 500 to 700 of the donors classified V segments as functional when productive rearrangements were above 56.7% and as segregating when the standard deviation between donors was above 5%. A statistical classification framework was built to diagnose cytomegalovirus status from the catalog of TCR beta chain sequences. V and J gene assignment, in a later analysis, came from comparing TCR nucleotide sequences with IMGT/GENE-DB human TR gene sequences. The TCRdist pipeline was used in a later analysis to assign CDR3 sequences and most-parsimonious VDJ recombination scenarios. In a later analysis, every TCR beta chain was defined by the combination of its CDR3 amino acid sequence and its V-gene family, and reads without a unique V-gene family were dropped. As a way to deal with suspected cross-contamination and a sequencing artifact, a later analysis dropped nearly 600 nucleotide sequences that were highly shared and had low generation probability. For each public chain, a later analysis derived a clonal expansion index from normalized ranks of inferred template counts within each repertoire. In a later analysis, generation probabilities were computed using a VDJ recombination model fitted to out-of-frame rearrangements, and the results were checked against IGoR. In a later analysis, TCR-TCR, TCR-HLA and TCR-CMV co-occurrence was scored with hypergeometric tests, and a repertoire-size bias correction was applied to TCR pairs. In a later analysis, false discovery rates were estimated by permuting HLA or CMV assignments 20 times. In a later analysis, co-occurring TCRs were grouped with DBSCAN, and TCRdist sequence similarity was added when clustering was performed within HLA-allele-positive subsets. Repertoires with fewer than 30,000 or more than 120,000 public chains, plus five repertoires with anomalous nucleotide sharing, were excluded from co-occurrence clustering. TCRdb took over this immuneACCESS table, retaining in-frame rearrangements with V and J assigned. Such tables are incomplete; in checked studies, under half of the missing clones stem from an unresolved V gene, and the remainder is unexplained. V and J calls and clone size are given by that table; D and trimming were obtained from the DNA. Here the sample has approximately 150,000 clones; around three quarters occur a single time. Jointly, the top ten make up about 13% of the sample.

This clone was picked up a small number of times. Which antigen it targets is not known. Base qualities are not at hand, and no much larger clone is one base apart. In total, fewer than 750 healthy bone marrow donors made up the cohort. Cohort members were all nominally healthy when sampled, although unrecorded immune exposures were likely present. The donor tested CMV seropositive, placing the donor among the 289 seropositive members of the cohort. Every donor gave a peripheral blood sample, and the peripheral blood mononuclear cells from that sample were used for TCR beta sequencing. The Qiagen DNeasy Blood Extraction Kit was used to extract genomic DNA from the blood cell samples. The CDR3 runs 15 amino acids, cysteine and phenylalanine included. Solely the CDR3 DNA is kept, with 45 bases framed from the first base. Per the germline V gene, SGHDT is the CDR1 and YYEEEE is the CDR2. V and J lose 0 bases and 7 bases, and a span of 16 bases separates them.

The sequenced material came from PBMCs. The receptor was derived from a man aged 35 to 55 in good health and CMV-seropositive. The V and J segments used are TRBV5-6 and TRBJ1-2; a weak D assignment points to TRBD1 (5 bases agree). The DNA is TGTGCCAGCAGCTTGGATGCGGGCGGGGGTTTTGGCTACACCTTC. Its translation is CASSLDAGGGFGYTF.